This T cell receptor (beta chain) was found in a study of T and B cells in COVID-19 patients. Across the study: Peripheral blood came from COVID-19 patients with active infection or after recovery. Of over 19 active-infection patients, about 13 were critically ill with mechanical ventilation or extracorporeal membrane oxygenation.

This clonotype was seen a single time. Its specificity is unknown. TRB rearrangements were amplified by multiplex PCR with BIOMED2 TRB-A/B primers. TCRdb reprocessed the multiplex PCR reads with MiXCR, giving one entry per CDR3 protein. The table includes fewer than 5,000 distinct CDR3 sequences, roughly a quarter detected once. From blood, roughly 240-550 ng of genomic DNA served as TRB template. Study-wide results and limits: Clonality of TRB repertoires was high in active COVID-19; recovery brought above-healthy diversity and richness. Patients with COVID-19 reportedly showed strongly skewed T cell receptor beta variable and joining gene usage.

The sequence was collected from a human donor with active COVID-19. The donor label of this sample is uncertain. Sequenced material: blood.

The CDR3 region is CSASPRLKSLGPQHF. CDR3 DNA: TGCAGTGCTAGCCCGCGGTTAAAGTCGTTAGGGCCCCAGCATTTT. The chain uses TRBV20-1 and TRBJ1-5; the D is unclear. The length of the CDR3 is 15 residues. CDR1 and CDR2 from the germline V gene are DFQATT and SNEGSKA (reference sequence). Trimming cost V 3 bases and J 9 bases, with 21 bases left between them.